This TCR beta chain was sequenced during a study of regulatory T cells in long-lasting Graves disease. General observations from the study: Patients with persistent disease showed a bias toward TRBV28, TRBJ1-2 and TRBJ2-5.

The CDR3 length is 18 residues. Germline V gene lookup returns CDR1 KGHDR and CDR2 SFDVKD. The V segment lost 3 bases and the J segment 5 bases; nucleotides outside the gene matches: 8. Noted time point: newly diagnosed GD, antithyroid drugs for less than 3 months. There was RNA extracted from PBMCs, and the TCR library was made from it. Construction of the TCR beta libraries employed iRepertoire HTBI primers in conjunction with Arm-PCR of CDR3 regions. Via MiXCR, TCRdb re-called the multiplex PCR reads, giving one row per CDR3 protein. The table has about 470,000 distinct CDR3 sequences, about a sixth seen once. In the case of this clonotype: Its antigen is undetermined.

The data also belong to a second study, concerning T cells in Graves' hyperthyroidism and ophthalmopathy. That paper adds: The study excluded patients with uncontrolled infection, other autoimmune disease, pregnancy or lactation. Based on clinical symptoms, serum thyroxine and TRAb, thyroid ultrasound and orbital computed tomography, diagnoses were reached. The blood repertoire included most of the expanded thyroid clonotypes above 0.001.

This rearrangement joins TRBV24-1 to TRBJ2-2; 13 nucleotides agree with TRBD2. This specimen consisted of peripheral blood mononuclear cells (PBMCs), obtained at new diagnosis, from a patient treated with antithyroid drugs. The receptor was derived from a man aged 35 to 55 with Graves disease. The CDR3 sequence is CATSDPSGTSGNTGELFF. In DNA form, the CDR3 reads TGTGCCACCAGTGATCCCTCCGGGACTAGCGGGAATACCGGGGAGCTGTTTTTT.